The T cell receptor (beta chain) under discussion was sequenced for a study of T cell responses to AZD1222 COVID-19 vaccine. Study-wide points: Nearly half of spike-specific TCRs reportedly go after variant regions that carry no mutations. Seropositive AZD1222 recipients at baseline numbered only five to seven.

This clone was observed once. What it binds is unknown. The CDR3 consists of 16 residues. Germline CDR1 reads LGHNA; CDR2 reads YSLEER. Deletions cut 4 bases from V and 1 base from J, with 13 bases between. Profiling relied on immunoSEQ multiplex PCR, and the TCRdb table lists in-frame clones only, not all of them. The sample yields some 120,000 clones, just over 90% seen once. V is TRBV4-3 and J is TRBJ1-4; D is perhaps TRBD1 (5 bases). This clonotype originated in an adult in good health. Sequences were derived from peripheral blood, sampled on day 0 of AZD1222 vaccination. Here the CDR3 reads CASSRVLTGTNEKLFF. CDR3 DNA: TGCGCCAGCAGCCGGGTATTAACAGGAACTAATGAAAAACTGTTTTTT.